This note documents a single TCR beta chain sequence. Its antigen remains unidentified. This specimen comes from a study of T cells in Graves' hyperthyroidism and ophthalmopathy. Study-wide results and limits: Blood shared most expanded thyroid clonotypes above 0.001.

The junction had 2 bases not matched to a gene; V was cut back by 3 bases and J by 5 bases. This CDR3 has 12 residues. Germline values: CDR1 DFQATT, CDR2 SNEGSKA (reference sequence). Not enrolled were patients with uncontrolled infection, other autoimmune disease, pregnancy or lactation. Based on clinical symptoms, serum thyroxine and TRAb, thyroid ultrasound and orbital computed tomography, diagnoses were reached. Amplification yielded TCR beta CDR3 regions, with RNA transcripts as the source. Carried out on the TCR CDR3, a first-round RT-PCR used the HTBI primer set. TCRdb recomputed calls from the multiplex PCR reads with MiXCR, one row per CDR3 protein. In the table there are hundreds of thousands of distinct CDR3 sequences, about 45% of which are singletons.

This receptor was obtained from an adult man with Graves' disease, either hyperthyroidism or ophthalmopathy (not recorded which). V usage is TRBV20-1 and J usage is TRBJ1-1; 8 bases are a match to TRBD1. The specimen was peripheral blood or thyroid tissue (not recorded which). The CDR3 sequence: CSARDRETEAFF. CDR3 nucleotides: TGCAGTGCTAGGGACAGGGAGACTGAAGCTTTCTTT.